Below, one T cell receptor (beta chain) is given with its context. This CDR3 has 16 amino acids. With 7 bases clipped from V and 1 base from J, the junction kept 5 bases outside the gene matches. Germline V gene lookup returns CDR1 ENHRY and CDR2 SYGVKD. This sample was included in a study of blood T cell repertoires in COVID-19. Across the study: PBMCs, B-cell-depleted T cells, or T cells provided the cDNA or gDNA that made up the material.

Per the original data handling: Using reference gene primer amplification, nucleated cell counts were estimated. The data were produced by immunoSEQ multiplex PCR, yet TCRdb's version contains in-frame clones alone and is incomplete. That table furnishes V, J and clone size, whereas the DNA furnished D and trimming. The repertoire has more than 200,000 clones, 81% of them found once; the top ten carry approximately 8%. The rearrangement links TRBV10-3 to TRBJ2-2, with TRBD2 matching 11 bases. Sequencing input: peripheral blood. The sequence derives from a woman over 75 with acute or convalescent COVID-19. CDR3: CAINPGLAVNTGELFF. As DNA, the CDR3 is TGTGCCATCAACCCGGGACTAGCGGTGAACACCGGGGAGCTGTTTTTT.